This T cell receptor beta chain was identified during a study of shared clonotypes between healthy human individuals. As for this clone: Its specificity is unknown.

Clones were sequenced by immunoSEQ multiplex PCR, and TCRdb holds only the in-frame ones, with some missing. This sample has some 2,400,000 clones, with almost 96% found just once. The V end was cut by 5 bases, the J end by 5 bases, with 13 bases between. The CDR3 contains 14 residues. Germline CDR1 LGHNA, CDR2 YSLEER. Study findings and constraints: Generally, estimated richness proved larger in naive subsets than it did in memory subsets.

Specimen: naive CD4+ T cells sorted from blood. Subset indicated: CD45RA+ positively selected. The origin of this receptor is a man aged 18 to 29 in good health. The rearrangement joins TRBV4-3 to TRBJ2-1; maybe TRBD2 (5 bases). CDR3 loop: CASSNGVVNNEQFF. CDR3 nucleotides: TGCGCCAGCAGCAACGGGGTGGTTAACAATGAGCAGTTCTTC.